This T cell receptor beta chain came from a study of human T cells and chemical hapten exposure. For the study at large: Per-sample variation in TCR yield stemmed mainly from small pooled library volume differences.

MiXCR, run by TCRdb on the RACE reads, gives a single entry per CDR3 protein. The sample lists 380,000 or so distinct CDR3 sequences, nearly 5% occurring once. Time point here: patch test 1, 2 weeks after DPC sensitization. Treatment denoted: therapeutic diphenylcyclopropenone sensitization with weekly scalp DPC. CDR3 size: 13 residues. The ends were cut back, 5 bases at V and 7 bases at J, with 14 bases in the middle. The germline V gene encodes CDR1 SGHTA and CDR2 FQGNSA. Study results and caveats: Counts of TCRs expanded at PT1 correlated positively with patch test score.

On this clonotype itself: Its cognate antigen is unknown.

This chain links TRBV7-2 with TRBJ1-1; D is uncertain. The origin of this receptor is a woman aged 45 to 65 with alopecia areata. Some clones in this sample may be carry-over from other donors' samples. Source: whole blood, taken in connection with sensitization to the hapten diphenylcyclopropenone (DPC). The CDR3 reads CASSLESFGEAFF. The DNA for the CDR3 is TGTGCCAGCAGCCTCGAGTCCTTCGGTGAAGCTTTCTTT. The whole variable domain, filled in from reference TRBV7-2 and TRBJ1-1, reads GAGVSQSPSNKVTEKGKDVELRCDPISGHTALYWYRQSLGQGLEFLIYFQGNSAPDKSGLPSDRFSAERTGGSVSTLTIQRTQQEDSAVYLCASSLESFGEAFFGQGTRLTVV.